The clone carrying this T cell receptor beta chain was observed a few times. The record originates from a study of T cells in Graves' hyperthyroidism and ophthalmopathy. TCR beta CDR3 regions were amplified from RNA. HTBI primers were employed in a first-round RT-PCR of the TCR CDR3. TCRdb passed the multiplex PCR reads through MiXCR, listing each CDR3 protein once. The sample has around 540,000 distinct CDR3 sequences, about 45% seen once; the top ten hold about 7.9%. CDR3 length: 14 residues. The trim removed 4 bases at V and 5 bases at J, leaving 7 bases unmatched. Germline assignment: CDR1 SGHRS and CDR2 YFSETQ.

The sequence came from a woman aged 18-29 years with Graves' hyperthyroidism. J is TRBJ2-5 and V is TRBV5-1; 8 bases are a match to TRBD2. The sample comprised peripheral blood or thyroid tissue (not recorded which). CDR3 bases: TGCGCCAGCAGCACGGGACTAGTCGTTGAGACCCAGTACTTC. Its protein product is CASSTGLVVETQYF.